This T cell receptor (beta chain) was found in a study of blood T cell repertoires in COVID-19. The protocol was immunoSEQ multiplex PCR, while the TCRdb copy is restricted to in-frame clones and leaves out a portion. The repertoire includes a few hundred thousand clones, about 85% of them detected once, and under 12% sits in the top ten. This clone is a singleton in its sample. The CDR3 totals 22 residues. From germline, CDR1 is SGHTA and CDR2 FQGTGA. J gave up 0 bases and V 0 bases, and 11 bases lay outside the gene matches. V usage is TRBV7-3 and J usage is TRBJ2-6; 13 bases map to TRBD2. The origin of this receptor is a woman of 80 years or more with COVID-19, enrolled during active disease. The specimen sequenced was peripheral blood. CDR3 protein: CASSLTPVMGLAGSSGANVLTF. CDR3 DNA sequence: TGTGCCAGCAGCTTAACGCCGGTGATGGGACTAGCGGGGTCCTCTGGGGCCAACGTCCTGACTTTC.